Listed here are 8 T cell receptor beta chains from one sample, sequenced in a study of regulatory T cells in long-lasting Graves disease. Building of the TCR beta libraries involved iRepertoire HTBI primers and Arm-PCR of CDR3 regions. Each CDR3 protein gets one entry after TCRdb re-called the multiplex PCR reads with MiXCR. The table includes hundreds of thousands of distinct CDR3 sequences, about 14% detected once. Time point reported: newly diagnosed GD, antithyroid drugs for less than 3 months. After RNA was extracted from PBMCs, the TCR library was made from it. The sample was also linked to a second study, of T cells in Graves' hyperthyroidism and ophthalmopathy.

Sample: peripheral blood mononuclear cells (PBMCs), taken at new diagnosis, from a patient treated with antithyroid drugs. All receptors derive from a man in his thirties or forties with Graves disease.

With regard to this clonotype: This may be a read error, as it is one base from a much larger clone. The J gene is TRBJ2-7, the V gene TRBV5-1; 11 bases align to TRBD2. This CDR3 has 15 residues. Germline V CDR1 and CDR2: SGHRS, YFSETQ. The CDR3 DNA sequence: TGCACCAGCAGCTTGGTACAAACTAGCGGGAGCGAGCAGTACTTC. Translating gives CTSSLVQTSGSEQYF.

This clonotype was detected only a few times. The chain employs TRBV27 and TRBJ1-4; D might be TRBD1 (5 bases). Trimming left V 3 bases short and J 5 bases short, with 16 bases between. Per germline, CDR1 MNHEY and CDR2 SMNVEV (reference sequence). The length of the CDR3 is 16 residues. The CDR3 bases are TGTGCCAGCAGTTTTCAGGGTTCGGTATTGAATGAAAAACTGTTTTTT. Translation: CASSFQGSVLNEKLFF.

The sample holds many counts of this clonotype. This chain links TRBV10-3 with TRBJ1-1, with D tentatively TRBD1 (5 bases). CDR1 is ENHRY, CDR2 SYGVKD, per germline. V lost 2 bases, J lost 2 bases, and 12 bases lay in between. This CDR3 has 15 residues. The CDR3 bases are TGTGCCATCAGTGAGAGGGTTCAGGGAAACACTGAAGCTTTCTTT. As protein: CAISERVQGNTEAFF.

This clonotype has only a few counts. The J gene is TRBJ2-2, the V gene TRBV19, with a weak D call TRBD2 (6 bases). The CDR3 runs to 15 residues. Germline CDR1 and CDR2: LNHDA and SQIVND (reference sequence). The V end lost 5 bases, the J end lost 0 bases, and 10 bases lay between the germline ends. In nucleotides, the CDR3 is TGTGCCAGTAGTTATGCGGGGACGAACACCGGGGAGCTGTTTTTT. Encoded protein: CASSYAGTNTGELFF.

This clonotype was counted many times. The chain recombines TRBV2 with TRBJ1-2; no firm D call. CDR1 and CDR2 (germline): SNHLY, FYNNEI. Trimming removed 6 bases from V and 6 bases from J, with 14 bases in between. This CDR3 has 13 residues. The chain's CDR3 is CASRGTAADGYTF. The CDR3 DNA reads as TGTGCCAGCAGGGGCACGGCCGCGGATGGCTACACCTTC.

This clonotype was seen at least ten times. CDR3 DNA sequence: TGCAGTGCTAGAGGACGGGGGAGGGGTGACGAGCAGTACTTC. Its protein product is CSARGRGRGDEQYF. The chain links TRBV20-1 to TRBJ2-7; 7 bases line up with TRBD2. CDR3 size: 14 residues. Germline V gene data show CDR1 as DFQATT and CDR2 as SNEGSKA (reference sequence). J lost 5 bases, V lost 1 base, and 8 bases had no gene match.

This clonotype has a count of ten or more. The V and J genes are TRBV11-3 and TRBJ2-7; D unresolved. This CDR3 region has 13 residues. Germline assignment: CDR1 SGHNT and CDR2 YENEEA. V was shortened by 1 base and J by 7 bases, with 11 bases between the two germline ends. The CDR3 protein is CASSLAPPREQYF. The CDR3 DNA is TGTGCCAGCAGCTTAGCCCCACCTAGAGAGCAGTACTTC.

This clonotype was observed at least ten times. The chain carries TRBV2 and TRBJ2-3, with D possibly matching TRBD1 (5 bases). V was clipped by 7 bases and J by 0 bases, with 11 bases between them. The CDR3 length is 14 residues. The germline CDR1 and CDR2 sequences are SNHLY and FYNNEI. The CDR3, as DNA: TGTGCCAGCAACCCGGACATTAGCACAGATACGCAGTATTTT. The encoded protein is CASNPDISTDTQYF. The variable domain in full, with the rest retrieved from reference TRBV2 and TRBJ2-3, is EPEVTQTPSHQVTQMGQEVILRCVPISNHLYFYWYRQILGQKVEFLVSFYNNEISEKSEIFDDQFSVERPDGSNFTLKIRSTKLEDSAMYFCASNPDISTDTQYFGPGTRLTVL.